This T cell receptor (beta chain) was captured in a study of blood T cell repertoires in COVID-19. Per the germline V gene, CDR1 is GTSNPN and CDR2 is SVGIG (reference sequence). After removal of 4 bases from V and 4 bases from J, the junction contained 6 bases not matched to a gene. This CDR3 is 14 amino acids long. Measured with immunoSEQ multiplex PCR; TCRdb has only the in-frame clones, and not every one. The sample has roughly 270,000 clones, over 75% seen once. This sequence joins TRBV30 and TRBJ1-2, with TRBD1 matching over 10 bases. Sequencing was done on a sample of peripheral blood. This receptor was taken from a middle-aged man with active or convalescent COVID-19. In DNA form, the CDR3 reads TGTGCCTGGACCAGCCGGGACAGGGGCTATGGCTACACCTTC. The encoded protein is CAWTSRDRGYGYTF.